Shown below are 15 T cell receptor beta chains from a single sample sequenced in a study of blood T cell repertoires in COVID-19 (dated by TCRdb to between 2020 and 2021). Libraries were made using the immunoSEQ multiplex PCR assay. TCRdb obtained this table from immuneACCESS and retained in-frame rearrangements with V and J assigned. These tables miss some clones; where compared with another copy, unresolved V genes account for less than half of the shortfall, and the remainder is unexplained. This sample has around 50,000 clones in its table, and around nine tenths of those were observed once. The top ten hold just over 5% of the sample. Sequencing was performed on peripheral blood. The receptor source for this set is a man in his 70s with acute or convalescent COVID-19.

This clone appeared a few times. J is TRBJ1-6 and V is TRBV27; TRBD1 agrees at 7 bases. Trimming took 8 bases from V and 7 from J; bases not matched to a gene: 11. The CDR3 loop spans 15 amino acids. Per the germline V gene, CDR1 is MNHEY and CDR2 is SMNVEV (reference sequence). The DNA of the CDR3 is TGTGCCAGCCGTACCCCGAGACAGGGAAATTCACCCCTCCACTTT. Amino acid sequence: CASRTPRQGNSPLHF.

The chain recombines TRBV2 with TRBJ2-2; D uncertain. The CDR3 contains 14 residues. V lost 6 bases to trimming and J lost 7 bases, with 15 bases between them. CDR1 SNHLY and CDR2 FYNNEI come from the germline V gene. The CDR3 DNA is TGTGCCAGCAGCGAGACTGGAAAGAACGGGGAGCTGTTTTTT. Translating it yields CASSETGKNGELFF. Drawing the rest from reference TRBV2 and TRBJ2-2, the complete variable domain is EPEVTQTPSHQVTQMGQEVILRCVPISNHLYFYWYRQILGQKVEFLVSFYNNEISEKSEIFDDQFSVERPDGSNFTLKIRSTKLEDSAMYFCASSETGKNGELFFGEGSRLTVL.

The rearrangement joins TRBV28 to TRBJ2-7; 8 nucleotides agree with TRBD1. The ends lost 5 bases at V and 7 bases at J; junction bases unmatched: 4. Germline CDR1 and CDR2: MDHEN and SYDVKM. The CDR3 loop spans 12 amino acids. In DNA, the CDR3 is TGTGCCAGCAGTCTAACAGGGGGTGAGCAGTACTTC. This sequence encodes CASSLTGGEQYF.

This clone appeared once. The chain recombines TRBV7-2 with TRBJ2-7; TRBD1 agrees at 9 bases. Germline values: CDR1 SGHTA, CDR2 FQGNSA. Losses at the gene ends were 0 bases for V and 5 bases for J; bases not matched to a gene: 8. The CDR3 runs to 16 residues. The CDR3 DNA sequence: TGTGCCAGCAGCTTAGCGGGGACAGGGTGGTTCAACGAGCAGTACTTC. Protein sequence: CASSLAGTGWFNEQYF.

Only one count was recorded for this clone. The chain combines TRBV18 with TRBJ1-6, with TRBD1 identical over 11 bases. V was clipped by 2 bases and J by 7 bases; unmatched bases: 1. The germline V gene has CDR1 KGHSH and CDR2 LQKENI. The CDR3 sequence is 15 residues long. The CDR3 reads CASSPGTGGNSPLHF. In DNA, the CDR3 is TGTGCCAGCTCACCAGGGACAGGGGGGAATTCACCCCTCCACTTT.

The chain links TRBV7-9 to TRBJ1-4; a weak D match, TRBD1 (6 bases). Trimming cost V 1 base and J 8 bases, with 14 bases left between them. In germline, CDR1 is SEHNR, CDR2 FQNEAQ (reference sequence). This CDR3 contains 15 residues. The DNA for the CDR3 is TGTGCCAGCAGCTTAGTAGGGGGAATGAGAGAAAAACTGTTTTTT. Translating it yields CASSLVGGMREKLFF.

This chain uses TRBV18 with TRBJ2-7, with 7 bases matching TRBD1. From germline, CDR1 is KGHSH and CDR2 LQKENI. The CDR3 sequence is 15 residues long. V lost 6 bases and J lost 1; bases outside the gene matches: 9. CDR3 amino acids: CASSLGTVGSYEQYF. The DNA for the CDR3 is TGTGCCAGCTCGCTGGGGACAGTTGGTTCCTACGAGCAGTACTTC. Variable domain in full (rest from reference TRBV18 and TRBJ2-7): NAGVMQNPRHLVRRRGQEARLRCSPMKGHSHVYWYRQLPEEGLKFMVYLQKENIIDESGMPKERFSAEFPKEGPSILRIQQVVRGDSAAYFCASSLGTVGSYEQYFGPGTRLTVT.

The chain is built from TRBV14 and TRBJ2-2; D not resolved. Trimming took 6 bases from V and 4 from J, leaving 12 bases between them. Germline CDR1 reads SGHDN; CDR2 reads FVKESK. There are 14 residues in the CDR3. The DNA for the CDR3 is TGTGCCAGCAGACGTAACTACGGCACCGGGGAGCTGTTTTTT. It is translated as CASRRNYGTGELFF.

This chain connects TRBV19 to TRBJ2-5, with 10 bases that match TRBD1. Trimming removed 8 bases from V and 4 bases from J; junction bases left unmatched: 7. The CDR3 extends over 14 amino acids. Germline CDR1 is LNHDA and CDR2 is SQIVND (reference sequence). CDR3 coding DNA: TGTGCCAGTCGACAGGGGGCCTATGTAGAGACCCAGTACTTC. Translating it yields CASRQGAYVETQYF.

This clone was recorded only once. This rearrangement joins TRBV23-1 to TRBJ1-2; 7 bases are shared with TRBD1. TRBV23-1 is filed as an ORF, its function uncertain. CDR3 length: 18 residues. V dropped 0 bases and J dropped 7; count of bases not matched to a gene: 17. The chain's CDR3 is CASSQSTLTKGAACGYTF. The DNA of the CDR3 is TGCGCCAGCAGTCAATCGACCCTCACCAAGGGGGCCGCGTGTGGCTACACCTTC.

A note on this clone: Germline is not matched at one junction end, which may reflect a read error. The rearrangement uses TRBV7-3 and TRBJ2-7; perhaps TRBD1 as D (6 bases). Per germline, CDR1 SGHTA and CDR2 FQGTGA. The CDR3 runs 13 residues. CDR3 nucleotide sequence: TGTGCCAGCAGCAGCGGCCCGGACAGCCCACCGGCTTTC. As protein: CASSSGPDSPPAF.

The J gene is TRBJ2-2, the V gene TRBV29-1; D remains ambiguous. V was clipped by 6 bases and J by 0 bases, with 11 bases between them. The CDR3 has 14 amino acids. Germline V gives CDR1 SQVTM, CDR2 ANQGSEA. The CDR3, as DNA: TGCAGCGTCCGACTGGAATCGAACACCGGGGAGCTGTTTTTT. The encoded protein is CSVRLESNTGELFF.

The V call is TRBV19, the J call TRBJ1-2, with TRBD1 as a possible D gene (6 bases). Looked up from germline, CDR1 is LNHDA and CDR2 is SQIVND (reference sequence). The CDR3 covers 15 residues. V shed 5 bases and J shed 4 bases, with 17 bases lying between them. The CDR3 is CASSLREDSPYGYTF. The CDR3 DNA is TGTGCCAGTAGTCTCCGAGAGGACAGCCCCTATGGCTACACCTTC.

This clone came up once. The chain is built from TRBV3-1 (or the pseudogene TRBV3-2) and TRBJ2-2; D unclear. Per germline, CDR1 LGHDT and CDR2 YNNKEL (reference sequence). CDR3 length: 15 residues. The V end was cut by 1 base, the J end by 4 bases, with 10 bases between. The chain's CDR3 is CASSQVVGSTGELFF. In DNA, the CDR3 is TGTGCCAGCAGCCAAGTTGTGGGCAGCACCGGGGAGCTGTTTTTT.

The gene calls are TRBV3-1 (or the pseudogene TRBV3-2) and TRBJ1-2; 10 bases are shared with TRBD1. With 4 bases clipped from V and 0 bases from J, the junction kept 11 bases outside the gene matches. Germline CDR1 LGHDT, CDR2 YNNKEL (reference sequence). The CDR3 loop spans 18 amino acids. The DNA for the CDR3 is TGTGCCAGCAGCCCAGACCCGGGACAGGGGCTCCCTAACTATGGCTACACCTTC. It yields the protein CASSPDPGQGLPNYGYTF.